A selection of T cell receptor beta chains follows, all from one sample in a study of cytomegalovirus exposure and HLA in healthy donors. Some clones are missing from TCRdb's copy, which holds only in-frame ones; the method was immunoSEQ multiplex PCR. The table shows fewer than 150,000 clones, with around 80% occurring only once. The sample consisted of PBMCs. The receptors were sampled from a man aged 40-55 years in good health and CMV-seropositive. Each CDR3 is given with its conserved first and last residue. A D gene is named only where the DNA matches it firmly. Clone size is given for some rows only: seen once, a few or many times, or a class if the clone is expanded.

D: TRBD2
V: TRBV2
size: NA
length: 17
J: TRBJ2-6
DNA: TGTGCCAGGTCGAAGCGGGAGGGCCCATTAGCGTCCTTGGAGCTGACTTTC
CDR3: CARSKREGPLASLELTF

D: NA
V: TRBV9
size: NA
length: 16
J: TRBJ2-2
DNA: TGTGCCAGCACCGTCGGTTGGGGCCCTAGGGGCGGGGAGCTGTTTTTT
CDR3: CASTVGWGPRGGELFF

D: NA
V: TRBV12-5
size: NA
length: 13
J: TRBJ2-1
DNA: TGTGCTAGTGGTTTGACCGAGGTCGGTGAGCAGTTCTTC
CDR3: CASGLTEVGEQFF

D: NA
V: TRBV9
size: NA
length: 14
J: TRBJ1-3
DNA: TGTGCCAGCAGCGTATCGGGAGTCGGAAACACCATATATTTT
CDR3: CASSVSGVGNTIYF

D: TRBD1
V: TRBV30
size: NA
length: 15
J: TRBJ1-5
DNA: TGTGCCTGGAGTGGGGACAGGCCGGGGGAACAGCCCCAGCATTTT
CDR3: CAWSGDRPGEQPQHF

D: TRBD1
V: TRBV15
size: NA
length: 14
J: TRBJ2-7
DNA: TGTGCCACCAGCAGAGACAGGACAGGCTACGAGCAGTACTTC
CDR3: CATSRDRTGYEQYF

D: NA
V: TRBV7-9
size: NA
length: 15
J: TRBJ1-6
DNA: TGTGCCAGCAGACTAGGACCGGTCGAGTTTTCACCCCTCCACTTT
CDR3: CASRLGPVEFSPLHF

D: TRBD1
V: TRBV18
size: NA
length: 14
J: TRBJ2-7
DNA: TGTGCCAGCTCACCGGGGACAGGGGACTACGAGCAGTACTTC
CDR3: CASSPGTGDYEQYF

D: TRBD2
V: TRBV4-2
size: NA
length: 16
J: TRBJ2-7
DNA: TGTGCCAGCAGCCAAGGGGTCGGGGGGAACTCCTACGAGCAGTACTTC
CDR3: CASSQGVGGNSYEQYF

D: NA
V: TRBV28
size: NA
length: 15
J: TRBJ1-1
DNA: TGTGCCAGCAGTTTTTGGGGGGGGATGAACACTGAAGCTTTCTTT
CDR3: CASSFWGGMNTEAFF

D: NA
V: TRBV4-1
size: NA
length: 11
J: TRBJ1-2
DNA: TGCGCCAGCCCGGGGGGGAGCGGCTACACCTTC
CDR3: CASPGGSGYTF

D: NA
V: TRBV7-2
size: NA
length: 14
J: TRBJ1-1
DNA: TGTGCCAGCAGCTTGCGGGGGCCGCGCTCTGAAGCTTTCTTT
CDR3: CASSLRGPRSEAFF

D: TRBD1
V: TRBV6-6
size: NA
length: 14
J: TRBJ2-7
DNA: TGTGCCAGCAGTTCGGGACAGGCCATCTACGAGCAGTACTTC
CDR3: CASSSGQAIYEQYF

D: TRBD1
V: TRBV10-3
size: NA
length: 14
J: TRBJ2-7
DNA: TGTGCCATCACCCCGACAGGGACACCTTGGGAGCAGTACTTC
CDR3: CAITPTGTPWEQYF

D: TRBD1
V: TRBV5-4
size: NA
length: 15
J: TRBJ2-2
DNA: TGTGCCAGCAGCCCGGACAGGGGGCGCGTCGGGGAGCTGTTTTTT
CDR3: CASSPDRGRVGELFF

D: TRBD1
V: TRBV4-3
size: few
length: 14
J: TRBJ2-7
DNA: TGCGCCAGCAGCCATATCGGCGGGACAGGAGAGCAGTACTTC
CDR3: CASSHIGGTGEQYF